A single sample is the source of the 19 T cell receptor beta chains below, sequenced in a study of radiotherapy plus CTLA-4 blockade in lung cancer. Produced via immunoSEQ multiplex PCR; TCRdb's table is partial and in-frame only. This sample yields approximately 33,000 clones, of which around 73% are seen a single time; 7.5% belongs to the top ten. Here the sequenced sample was peripheral blood, taken from a patient treated with radiotherapy plus ipilimumab. These receptors originate from a human donor with non-small cell lung cancer who had stable disease on radiotherapy plus ipilimumab.

This chain links TRBV11-2 with TRBJ1-2, with TRBD1 identical over 10 bases. The CDR3 has 17 amino acids. Trimming at V came to 1 base and at J to 5 bases, leaving 10 bases not matched to a gene. Germline loops: CDR1 SGHAT, CDR2 FQNNGV. The CDR3 sequence: CASSLGYRDRGRYGYTF. The CDR3 DNA is TGTGCCAGCAGCTTAGGATACCGGGACAGGGGTCGGTATGGCTACACCTTC.

The chain couples TRBV29-1 to TRBJ1-2; TRBD1 matches at 7 bases. This CDR3 is built from 12 residues. Germline-derived CDR1 and CDR2 are SQVTM and ANQGSEA. V lost 6 bases to trimming and J lost 3 bases; unmatched junction nucleotides: 4. The CDR3 sequence: CSVGTADYGYTF. The CDR3 DNA reads as TGCAGCGTCGGGACAGCAGACTATGGCTACACCTTC.

This chain joins TRBV7-3 and TRBJ2-1; D is perhaps TRBD2 (5 bases). The CDR3 extends over 16 amino acids. Germline V lookup: CDR1 SGHTA, CDR2 FQGTGA. V was trimmed by 5 bases and J by 9 bases, leaving 23 bases between them. CDR3 nucleotide sequence: TGTGCCAGCAGCCCCTCTCCGGGATCTATCGCAAGTGAGCAGTTCTTC. Protein product: CASSPSPGSIASEQFF.

V gene TRBV19 combines with J gene TRBJ2-7; D is possibly TRBD1 (5 bases). This CDR3 has 13 residues. Germline V gene sequence: CDR1 LNHDA, CDR2 SQIVND (reference sequence). Trimming pared 4 bases from V and 3 bases from J, leaving 10 bases between. The CDR3 nucleotides read TGTGCCAGTAGTAGACAGCCCAACTACGAGCAGTACTTC. Translation gives CASSRQPNYEQYF.

The chain employs TRBV6-1 and TRBJ2-7, with D uncertain. The CDR3 spans 15 residues. V dropped 3 bases and J dropped 2 bases, with 14 bases sitting between them. Looked up from germline, CDR1 is MNHNS and CDR2 is SASEGT. CDR3 sequence reads: CASSDSAFPPYEQYV. For the CDR3, the DNA is TGTGCCAGCAGTGATTCGGCGTTCCCTCCCTACGAGCAGTACGTC.

This chain joins TRBV7-9 and TRBJ2-5; 7 nucleotides agree with TRBD2. This CDR3 region has 15 residues. The V gene end was trimmed by 4 bases and the J gene end by 1 base; junction bases not matched to a gene: 6. The germline CDR1 and CDR2 sequences are SEHNR and FQNEAQ (reference sequence). CDR3 nucleotides: TGTGCCAGCAGCTCAAGCGGGACCTTCCAAGAGACCCAGTACTTC. Its translation: CASSSSGTFQETQYF.

This chain links TRBV7-9 with TRBJ1-3; weak D call: TRBD1 (6 bases). Trimming pared 7 bases from V and 1 base from J, leaving 14 bases between. There are 15 residues in the CDR3. Per germline, CDR1 SEHNR and CDR2 FQNEAQ (reference sequence). DNA of the CDR3: TGTGCCAGCACCAGACAGGATTATTCTGGAAACACCATATATTTT. This gives the protein CASTRQDYSGNTIYF.

V and J are TRBV27 and TRBJ1-5; D might be TRBD1 (5 bases). CDR1 is MNHEY and CDR2 is SMNVEV in the germline V gene (reference sequence). Deletions cut 10 bases from V and 9 bases from J, with 28 bases between. This CDR3 region has 16 residues. DNA of the CDR3: TGTGCCATTGTCTTGGGTGAACGGGGGGATCGACGGCCCCAGCATTTT. It yields the protein CAIVLGERGDRRPQHF.

The chain uses TRBV6-5 and TRBJ2-5; D not certain. Germline V gives CDR1 MNHEY, CDR2 SVGAGI. V lost 4 bases to trimming and J lost 5 bases, with 11 bases between them. The CDR3 runs 13 residues. The CDR3 protein is CASSLVGWETQYF. The CDR3 DNA sequence: TGTGCCAGCAGTTTAGTGGGCTGGGAGACCCAGTACTTC.

In nucleotides, the CDR3 is TGCGCCAGCAGCTTGGGTCAAGATCAGCCCCAGCATTTT. Translated: CASSLGQDQPQHF. The V gene is TRBV5-1, the J gene TRBJ1-5; D remains ambiguous. The CDR3 consists of 13 residues. V was clipped by 0 bases and J by 5 bases, with 6 bases between them. Germline loops: CDR1 SGHRS, CDR2 YFSETQ.

This clone was detected once. V and J are TRBV5-4 and TRBJ2-3, with 10 positions matching TRBD2. Germline CDR1 reads SGHNT; CDR2 reads YYREEE (reference sequence). V lost 5 bases to trimming and J lost 2 bases; unmatched junction nucleotides: 8. The CDR3 is 16 amino acids. For the CDR3, the DNA is TGTGCCAGCAGTGGCTGGACTAGCGGCTTCACAGATACGCAGTATTTT. Encoded protein: CASSGWTSGFTDTQYF.

The genes are TRBV7-6 and TRBJ2-7; D perhaps matches TRBD2 (6 bases). This CDR3 comprises 16 residues. Germline assignment: CDR1 SGHVS and CDR2 FNYEAQ. Trimming removed 5 bases at V and 1 base at J, with 18 bases between. The CDR3 loop is CASSASFRETSYEQYF. CDR3 nucleotide sequence: TGTGCCAGCAGCGCCTCCTTCCGGGAGACATCCTACGAGCAGTACTTC.

This chain joins TRBV27 and TRBJ2-3; D gene unclear. The germline V gene encodes CDR1 MNHEY and CDR2 SMNVEV (reference sequence). V was cut by 6 bases and J by 1 base, with 8 bases left in between. This CDR3 has 13 amino acids. This CDR3 reads CASRGYGTDTQYF. Here the CDR3 DNA reads TGTGCCAGCAGAGGGTATGGCACAGATACGCAGTATTTT.

The genes are TRBV4-3 and TRBJ1-1, with D possibly TRBD1 on 5 matching bases. Trimming shortened V by 1 base and J by 0 bases, and 12 bases separated the two germline ends. Per germline, CDR1 LGHNA and CDR2 YSLEER. The CDR3 extends over 16 amino acids. CDR3 loop: CASSQGVGTLNTEAFF. For the CDR3, the DNA is TGCGCCAGCAGCCAAGGGGTAGGGACTTTGAACACTGAAGCTTTCTTT.

DNA for the CDR3: TGTGCCAGCAGCTTCGGACAGGCCAACTATGGCTACACCTTC. Protein sequence: CASSFGQANYGYTF. The chain recombines TRBV5-5 with TRBJ1-2; 7 bases map to TRBD1. CDR3 length equals 14 residues. With 2 bases clipped from V and 2 bases from J, the junction kept 3 bases outside the gene matches. Looked up from germline, CDR1 is SGHKS and CDR2 is YYEKEE (reference sequence). Complete variable domain (other parts from reference TRBV5-5 and TRBJ1-2): DAGVTQSPTHLIKTRGQQVTLRCSPISGHKSVSWYQQVLGQGPQFIFQYYEKEERGRGNFPDRFSARQFPNYSSELNVNALLLGDSALYLCASSFGQANYGYTFGSGTRLTVV.

The rearrangement joins TRBV25-1 to TRBJ2-3, with TRBD1 identical over 7 bases. V was pared by 7 bases and J by 0 bases, with 7 bases of the junction left unmatched. Germline V lookup: CDR1 MGHDK, CDR2 SYGVNS. The CDR3 length is 15 residues. The CDR3 sequence: CASTRGWASTDTQYF. CDR3 in DNA: TGTGCCAGCACCAGGGGGTGGGCGAGCACAGATACGCAGTATTTT. Complete variable domain (other parts from reference TRBV25-1 and TRBJ2-3): EADIYQTPRYLVIGTGKKITLECSQTMGHDKMYWYQQDPGMELHLIHYSYGVNSTEKGDLSSESTVSRIRTEHFPLTLESARPSHTSQYLCASTRGWASTDTQYFGPGTRLTVL.

The chain combines TRBV7-8 with TRBJ1-1; 7 bases match TRBD1. The germline gives CDR1 SGHVS, CDR2 FQNEAQ. This CDR3 has 14 amino acids. After removal of 2 bases from V and 6 bases from J, the junction contained 6 bases not matched to a gene. The CDR3, as DNA: TGTGCCAGCAGCTTACGCGACAGGGTGGCTGAAGCTTTCTTT. It translates to CASSLRDRVAEAFF.

The chain combines TRBV6-1 with TRBJ1-6; tentative D call: TRBD1 (5 bases). V lost 6 bases and J lost 0, with 6 bases in between. CDR3 length equals 14 residues. Germline CDR1 is MNHNS and CDR2 is SASEGT. CDR3 coding DNA: TGTGCCAGCAGACAGGTCTCCTATAATTCACCCCTCCACTTT. This codes for CASRQVSYNSPLHF.

The J gene is TRBJ1-1, the V gene TRBV11-2, with D tentatively TRBD1 (5 bases). V shed 4 bases and J shed 5 bases, with 11 bases lying between them. CDR3 length: 13 residues. In germline, CDR1 is SGHAT, CDR2 FQNNGV. CDR3 coding DNA: TGTGCCAGCAGCTGGACGGGGGGAACTGAAGCTTTCTTT. Amino acids: CASSWTGGTEAFF. Filled out from reference TRBV11-2 and TRBJ1-1, the complete variable domain reads EAGVAQSPRYKIIEKRQSVAFWCNPISGHATLYWYQQILGQGPKLLIQFQNNGVVDDSQLPKDRFSAERLKGVDSTLKIQPAKLEDSAVYLCASSWTGGTEAFFGQGTRLTVV.